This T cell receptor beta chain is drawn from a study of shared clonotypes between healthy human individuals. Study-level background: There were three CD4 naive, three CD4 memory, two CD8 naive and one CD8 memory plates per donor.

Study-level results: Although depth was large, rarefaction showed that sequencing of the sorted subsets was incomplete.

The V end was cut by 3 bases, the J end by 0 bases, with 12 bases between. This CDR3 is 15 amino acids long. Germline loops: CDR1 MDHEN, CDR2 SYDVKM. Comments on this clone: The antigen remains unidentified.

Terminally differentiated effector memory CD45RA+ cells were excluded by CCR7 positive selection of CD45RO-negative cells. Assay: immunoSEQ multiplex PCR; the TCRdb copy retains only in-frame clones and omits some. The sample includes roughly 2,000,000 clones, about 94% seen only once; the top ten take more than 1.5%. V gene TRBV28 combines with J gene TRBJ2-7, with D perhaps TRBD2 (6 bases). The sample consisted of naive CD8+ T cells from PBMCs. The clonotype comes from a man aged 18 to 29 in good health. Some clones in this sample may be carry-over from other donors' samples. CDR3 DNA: TGTGCCAGCAGTTTTTCTAGCGCTAGCTCCTACGAGCAGTACTTC. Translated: CASSFSSASSYEQYF.